This TCR beta chain was found in a study of CXCR3-negative and CXCR3-positive naive CD8 T cells. For this clonotype: The antigen is not known.

Every individual CD8+ T cell subset underwent sorting in triplicate at approximately 300,000 cells apiece. Study-level points and caveats: Comparison of naive subsets found surface CD5 to be comparable, and TCR strength was inferred on the basis of TRB CDR3 properties.

TRB cDNA was prepared as libraries by UMI-labeled 5' RACE. Reprocessing the 5' RACE reads, TCRdb reports a single entry for every CDR3 protein and omits DNA. The table counts more than 35,000 distinct CDR3 sequences; approximately 15% lies in the top ten. This clonotype was sampled from a human donor in good health. Some clones in this sample may be carry-over from other donors' samples. Input material: memory CD8+ T cells from blood.

CDR3: CASSLIREETQYF. This chain uses TRBV7-9 with TRBJ2-5; without DNA, the TCRdb call of TRBD1 cannot be checked. CDR1 is SEHNR and CDR2 is FQNEAQ in the germline V gene (reference sequence). The CDR3 is 13 amino acids.